This passage covers 27 T cell receptor beta chains from one sample sequenced in a study of blood T cells in healthy people across ages. PCR was performed a second time for 7 to 11 cycles using a sample-barcoded 5' primer and a J-beta primer mix. TCRdb ran MiXCR on the 5' RACE reads and lists one entry per CDR3 protein. The table lists more than 550,000 distinct CDR3 sequences, 22% of them singletons. The sequenced sample was blood. These receptor sequences come from a man aged 65 to 85 in good health.

V usage is TRBV5-1 and J usage is TRBJ1-2, with D hard to call. The V gene's germline CDR1 is SGHRS and CDR2 YFSETQ. V gave up 2 bases and J gave up 3 bases, with 11 bases separating them. This CDR3 contains 14 residues. CDR3 bases: TGCGCCAGCAGCTTTGAACCAGGAGACTATGGCTACACCTTC. Residues: CASSFEPGDYGYTF.

This chain links TRBV12-3 or TRBV12-4 with TRBJ2-5, with TRBD2 matching 7 bases. V gave up 4 bases and J gave up 4 bases; unmatched junction bases: 6. The CDR3 length is 14 residues. As DNA, the CDR3 is TGTGCCAGCAGTTACCAGCGGGGCCGAGAGACCCAGTACTTC. Translated, it gives CASSYQRGRETQYF.

This clonotype has only a few counts. This chain joins TRBV7-6 and TRBJ1-1; 7 bases fit TRBD1. CDR1 is SGHVS and CDR2 is FNYEAQ in the germline V gene. The CDR3 consists of 16 residues. V lost 5 bases to trimming and J lost 0 bases; unmatched junction nucleotides: 9. The CDR3 loop is CASSPGQPFMNTEAFF. CDR3 DNA sequence: TGTGCCAGCAGCCCGGGACAGCCTTTTATGAACACTGAAGCTTTCTTT.

This clonotype was counted only a few times. V is TRBV24-1 and J is TRBJ2-2, with 7 bases identical to TRBD1. This CDR3 spans 15 amino acids. Germline trimming cut 10 bases from V and 0 bases from J; bases unmatched to any gene: 7. CDR1 and CDR2 (germline): KGHDR, SFDVKD. The CDR3 DNA reads as TGTGCCACACAGACGGGACAGACGAACACCGGGGAGCTGTTTTTT. Protein sequence: CATQTGQTNTGELFF.

This chain uses TRBV6-6 with TRBJ1-2; 8 bases agree with TRBD1. J lost 8 bases, V lost 5 bases, and 10 bases had no gene match. This CDR3 comprises 14 residues. Germline loops: CDR1 MNHNY, CDR2 SVGAGI (reference sequence). In DNA, the CDR3 is TGTGCCAGCAGTGAATCGACAGGGGCGCAGGGCTACACCTTC. This encodes CASSESTGAQGYTF.

In this sample, this clonotype turned up a few times. J is TRBJ1-3 and V is TRBV7-2; a weak D match, TRBD1 (6 bases). The CDR3 has 12 residues. The germline CDR1 and CDR2 sequences are SGHTA and FQGNSA. Trimming stripped 6 bases from V and 9 bases from J, with 12 bases between. The CDR3 is CASSYTGTTIYF. CDR3 coding DNA: TGTGCCAGCAGTTACACAGGGACCACCATATATTTT. Based on the CDR3 plus reference TRBV7-2 and TRBJ1-3, the full variable domain is GAGVSQSPSNKVTEKGKDVELRCDPISGHTALYWYRQSLGQGLEFLIYFQGNSAPDKSGLPSDRFSAERTGGSVSTLTIQRTQQEDSAVYLCASSYTGTTIYFGEGSWLTVV.

This clonotype was found many times. V usage is TRBV5-1 and J usage is TRBJ2-3; possibly TRBD2 for D (5 bases). The CDR3 is 18 residues long. The V gene lost 0 bases and the J gene lost 1 base, with 18 bases spanning the gap. The germline V gene has CDR1 SGHRS and CDR2 YFSETQ. The CDR3 sequence is CASSLASGSTIGTDTQYF. The CDR3 DNA follows: TGCGCCAGCAGCTTGGCCTCGGGTTCGACTATCGGCACAGATACGCAGTATTTT.

This chain uses TRBV3-1 with TRBJ2-1; 11 nucleotides align to TRBD2. J lost 10 bases, V lost 4 bases, and 12 bases had no gene match. The germline V gene has CDR1 LGHDT and CDR2 YNNKEL (reference sequence). CDR3 length: 16 amino acids. This CDR3 reads CASSPHPGTSGGEQFF. The CDR3 nucleotides are TGTGCCAGCAGCCCCCACCCCGGGACTAGCGGTGGAGAGCAGTTCTTC.

The V call is TRBV19, the J call TRBJ2-7, with D tentatively TRBD1 or TRBD2 (6 bases each). The CDR3 consists of 16 residues. Trimming took 3 bases from V and 2 from J, leaving 17 bases between them. From germline, CDR1 is LNHDA and CDR2 SQIVND (reference sequence). The CDR3 nucleotides are TGTGCCAGTAGTATCTCCCCTCCGGGGGCAGCCTACGAGCAGTACTTC. It is translated as CASSISPPGAAYEQYF.

With regard to this clonotype: The germline gene is not matched at one end of the junction; a read error may be the cause. The chain uses TRBV24-1 and TRBJ2-7; D may be TRBD1 or TRBD2 (6 bases each). CDR3 length equals 10 residues. Germline V gene lookup returns CDR1 KGHDR and CDR2 SFDVKD. CDR3 sequence: CATRVAQGGF. CDR3 DNA sequence: TGTGCCACCCGGGTGGCACAGGGAGGATTC.

As to this clonotype: The germline gene is not matched at one end of the junction; a read error may be the cause. V and J are TRBV19 and TRBJ2-1; D unresolved. This CDR3 region has 14 residues. Germline V gene lookup returns CDR1 LNHDA and CDR2 SQIVND (reference sequence). The CDR3 here is CASSSWSSYNERFF. CDR3 nucleotides: TGTGCCAGTAGTAGCTGGAGCTCCTACAATGAGCGGTTCTTC. Drawing the rest from reference TRBV19 and TRBJ2-1, the complete variable domain is DGGITQSPKYLFRKEGQNVTLSCEQNLNHDAMYWYRQDPGQGLRLIYYSQIVNDFQKGDIAEGYSVSREKKESFPLTVTSAQKNPTAFYLCASSSWSSYNERFFGPGTRLTVL.

On this clonotype: A much larger clone sits a single nucleotide away, making a read error possible. V gene TRBV27 combines with J gene TRBJ2-3; D possibly corresponds to TRBD1 (6 bases). CDR1 MNHEY and CDR2 SMNVEV come from the germline V gene (reference sequence). CDR3 length: 14 amino acids. V was pared by 5 bases and J by 4 bases, with 13 bases between. The CDR3 sequence is CASSLWDTADTQYF. In DNA form, the CDR3 reads TGTGCCAGCAGTCTCTGGGACACAGCAGATACGCAGTATTTT.

The table lists this clonotype with a few counts. This sequence joins TRBV6-6 and TRBJ1-1; tentatively, D is TRBD1 (6 bases). Germline V CDR1 and CDR2: MNHNY, SVGAGI (reference sequence). The CDR3 length is 13 residues. Deletions cut 2 bases from V and 5 bases from J, with 9 bases between. The CDR3 region is CASSYADRTEAFF. The CDR3 nucleotides read TGTGCCAGCAGTTACGCCGACAGGACTGAAGCTTTCTTT.

This clonotype was seen a few times. This chain joins TRBV7-2 and TRBJ2-5; 11 bases match TRBD2. The trim removed 0 bases at V and 5 bases at J, leaving 5 bases unmatched. The CDR3 contains 16 residues. CDR1 and CDR2 from the germline V gene are SGHTA and FQGNSA. The CDR3 coding sequence is TGTGCCAGCAGCTTAGCTCCTAGCGGGAGGACGGAGACCCAGTACTTC. Its translation: CASSLAPSGRTETQYF.

This clonotype was counted ten times or more. The rearrangement uses TRBV20-1 and TRBJ2-7; D uncertain. Germline loops: CDR1 DFQATT, CDR2 SNEGSKA (reference sequence). The CDR3 sequence is 13 residues long. The V end lost 6 bases, the J end lost 2 bases, and 14 bases lay between the germline ends. This chain's CDR3 is CSARNGPAYEQYF. CDR3 coding DNA: TGCAGTGCACGAAACGGCCCTGCCTACGAGCAGTACTTC.

This rearrangement joins TRBV7-9 to TRBJ2-5, with D hard to call. CDR1 is SEHNR and CDR2 is FQNEAQ in the germline V gene (reference sequence). The V end was cut by 5 bases, the J end by 5 bases, with 15 bases between. There are 14 residues in the CDR3. The CDR3 DNA reads TGTGCCAGCAGCGAGACCAAGCCGTTCGAGACCCAGTACTTC. Its translation: CASSETKPFETQYF.

This clonotype turned up a few times. The genes are TRBV5-1 and TRBJ2-5; a weak D match, TRBD2 (6 bases). The CDR3 spans 13 residues. CDR1 is SGHRS, CDR2 YFSETQ, per germline. Trimming took 3 bases from V and 3 from J, leaving 9 bases between them. CDR3 residues: CASSWVAEETQYF. The CDR3 region has the DNA TGCGCCAGCAGCTGGGTAGCGGAAGAGACCCAGTACTTC.

This rearrangement joins TRBV20-1 to TRBJ2-1, with D maybe TRBD2 (6 bases). CDR1 is DFQATT and CDR2 is SNEGSKA in the germline V gene (reference sequence). V lost 8 bases and J 1 base, leaving 18 bases between the germline ends. There are 15 residues in the CDR3. The CDR3 protein is CSSLGVGGSYNEQFF. The CDR3 DNA sequence: TGCAGTTCACTAGGGGTCGGGGGTTCCTACAATGAGCAGTTCTTC.

This clonotype was seen only a few times. The chain links TRBV20-1 to TRBJ2-5; possible D gene TRBD1, 6 bases. The assigned J gene may be wrong: the sequence end matches TRBJ2-7 better. Germline CDR1 is DFQATT and CDR2 is SNEGSKA (reference sequence). The CDR3 contains 14 residues. CDR3 DNA: TGCAGTGCTAGAGATATCGGACAGCTCTACGAGCAGTACGTC. It translates to CSARDIGQLYEQYV.

V gene TRBV27 combines with J gene TRBJ1-2, with 8 bases lining up with TRBD1. CDR3 length equals 13 residues. V shed 5 bases and J 7 bases; nucleotides not matched to a gene: 6. Per germline, CDR1 MNHEY and CDR2 SMNVEV (reference sequence). CDR3 residues: CASSGQGFVGYTF. The DNA for the CDR3 is TGTGCCAGCAGTGGACAGGGTTTTGTTGGCTACACCTTC.

This clonotype showed up many times. CDR3 sequence reads: CASSQDIRRMSVTGNEQFF. CDR3 DNA: TGCGCCAGCAGCCAAGATATCCGACGGATGTCGGTTACTGGCAATGAGCAGTTCTTC. The J gene is TRBJ2-1, the V gene TRBV4-1; no definite D call. Germline loops: CDR1 MGHRA, CDR2 YSYEKL. The CDR3 runs to 19 residues. The ends were cut back, 0 bases at V and 6 bases at J, with 24 bases in the middle.

This clonotype was seen only a few times. V usage is TRBV29-1 and J usage is TRBJ1-2; perhaps TRBD1 as D (5 bases). CDR1 SQVTM and CDR2 ANQGSEA come from the germline V gene. V shed 6 bases and J shed 3 bases, with 11 bases lying between them. CDR3 size: 12 residues. CDR3 coding DNA: TGCAGCGTACACGGGGCGGACTATGGCTACACCTTC. Protein product: CSVHGADYGYTF. Full variable domain (rest looked up from reference TRBV29-1 and TRBJ1-2): SAVISQKPSRDICQRGTSLTIQCQVDSQVTMMFWYRQQPGQSLTLIATANQGSEATYESGFVIDKFPISRPNLTFSTLTVSNMSPEDSSIYLCSVHGADYGYTFGSGTRLTVV.

The rearrangement links TRBV14 to TRBJ2-5; D remains ambiguous. Germline V gene sequence: CDR1 SGHDN, CDR2 FVKESK. The CDR3 totals 15 residues. V gave up 5 bases and J gave up 5 bases, with 18 bases separating them. The CDR3 DNA is TGTGCCAGCAGCTTAAAATTCGACTTTACCGAGACCCAGTACTTC. Its translation is CASSLKFDFTETQYF.

The chain joins TRBV6-6 to TRBJ2-7; D unresolved. Trimming left V 3 bases short and J 6 bases short, with 18 bases between. Germline CDR1 and CDR2: MNHNY and SVGAGI (reference sequence). The CDR3 consists of 15 residues. This chain's CDR3 is CASSYEVIGSPEQYV. CDR3 sequence (DNA): TGTGCCAGCAGTTATGAGGTAATAGGATCTCCCGAGCAGTACGTC.

The chain has TRBV7-9 and TRBJ2-7, with D perhaps TRBD1 (5 bases). CDR1 is SEHNR and CDR2 is FQNEAQ in the germline V gene (reference sequence). This CDR3 spans 12 amino acids. V was cut by 5 bases and J by 6 bases, with 11 bases left in between. As DNA, the CDR3 is TGTGCCAGCAGCATCGACAGTGGCGAGCAGTACTTC. This sequence encodes CASSIDSGEQYF.

This rearrangement joins TRBV11-3 to TRBJ2-5, with 9 bases lining up with TRBD2. The end of the DNA is better explained by TRBJ2-1, so the J call may be wrong. In germline, CDR1 is SGHNT, CDR2 YENEEA. The CDR3 sequence is 16 residues long. As DNA, the CDR3 is TGTGCCAGCAGCTTAGGGCTCGGTAGCGGGAGCGATGAGCAGTTCTTC. As protein: CASSLGLGSGSDEQFF.

The sample holds many counts of this clonotype. The chain uses TRBV29-1 and TRBJ2-1; no reliable D call. Germline V lookup: CDR1 SQVTM, CDR2 ANQGSEA. CDR3 size: 14 residues. Trimming took 4 bases from V and 7 from J, leaving 17 bases between them. In DNA, the CDR3 is TGCAGCGTTGTGGCTAGTGGGATTGTGAATGAGCAGTTCTTC. Encoded protein: CSVVASGIVNEQFF.